This T cell receptor (beta chain) emerged from a study of T cell repertoires in cytomegalovirus infection. Of note for this clonotype: The antigen remains undetermined.

Using its own MiXCR run on the reads, TCRdb lists one record per CDR3 protein. The sample consists of roughly 800,000 distinct CDR3 sequences, roughly 28% of them appearing once. This receptor was taken from a human donor in good health (CMV status not recorded). Some clones in this sample may be carry-over from other donors' samples. The sequencing here drew on cultured CD8+ T cells from PBMCs, taken from culture after CMV antigen stimulation.

The CDR3 region has the DNA TGCGCCAGCAGCCCTCCGGGACAGGCTAGCGAGCAGTACGTC. It yields the protein CASSPPGQASEQYV. The chain links TRBV4-1 to TRBJ2-7; 8 bases align to TRBD1. CDR1 is MGHRA and CDR2 is YSYEKL in the germline V gene. The CDR3 contains 14 residues. With 4 bases clipped from V and 6 bases from J, the junction kept 8 bases outside the gene matches.